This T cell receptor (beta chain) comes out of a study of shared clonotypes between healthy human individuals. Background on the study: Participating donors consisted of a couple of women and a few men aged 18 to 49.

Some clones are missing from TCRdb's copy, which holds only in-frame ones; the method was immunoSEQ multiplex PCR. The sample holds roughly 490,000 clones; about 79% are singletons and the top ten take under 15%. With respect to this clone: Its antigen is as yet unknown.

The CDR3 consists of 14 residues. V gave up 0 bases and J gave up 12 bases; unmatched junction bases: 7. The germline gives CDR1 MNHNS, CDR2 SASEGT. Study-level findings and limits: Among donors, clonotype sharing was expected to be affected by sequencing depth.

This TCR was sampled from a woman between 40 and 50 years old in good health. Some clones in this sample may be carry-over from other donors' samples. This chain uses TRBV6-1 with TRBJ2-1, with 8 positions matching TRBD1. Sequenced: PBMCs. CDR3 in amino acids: CASSEAQDRVWQFF. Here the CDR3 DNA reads TGTGCCAGCAGTGAAGCTCAGGACAGGGTTTGGCAGTTCTTC.